These 16 T cell receptor beta chains came from one sample sequenced in a study of blood T cell repertoires in COVID-19. TCRdb's table, derived via immunoSEQ multiplex PCR, lists solely in-frame clones and lacks some. The sample shows 100,000 to 150,000 clones, around 78% of them seen only once. Specimen: peripheral blood. All receptors derive from a man between 70 and 80 years old with acute or convalescent COVID-19.

CDR3 nucleotides: TGTGCCAGCAGCGACCACTCGGGGACTAGCGGGGGATGGATAAGCTCCTACAATGAGCAGTTCTTC. It specifies CASSDHSGTSGGWISSYNEQFF. The chain recombines TRBV7-3 with TRBJ2-1, with 14 bases lining up with TRBD2. J lost 0 bases, V lost 5 bases, and 18 bases had no gene match. Germline V gene lookup returns CDR1 SGHTA and CDR2 FQGTGA. This CDR3 contains 22 residues.

V gene TRBV12-3 or TRBV12-4 combines with J gene TRBJ2-7; no clear D. Deletions cut 6 bases from V and 6 bases from J, with 15 bases between. The CDR3 consists of 13 residues. DNA for the CDR3: TGTGCCAGCAGCCCCCTGCAGGTCACCGAGCAGTACTTC. It codes for CASSPLQVTEQYF.

V gene TRBV9 combines with J gene TRBJ1-4, with D unclear. CDR3 length: 14 residues. Germline-derived CDR1 and CDR2 are SGDLS and YYNGEE. Trimming took off 5 bases at V and 4 bases at J, with 12 bases between the two ends. The CDR3 reads CASSRPGINEKLFF. The CDR3 bases are TGTGCCAGCAGTCGTCCGGGGATTAATGAAAAACTGTTTTTT.

The DNA of the CDR3 is TGTGCCAGCAGACAGCAGGGGGGTAACTATGGCTACACCTTC. Translated, it gives CASRQQGGNYGYTF. The J gene is TRBJ1-2, the V gene TRBV6-5; 7 bases are shared with TRBD1. The CDR3 is 14 residues long. The J segment lost 1 base and the V segment lost 6 bases, leaving 5 bases of the junction unmatched. Per the germline V gene, CDR1 is MNHEY and CDR2 is SVGAGI.

This clone was counted only a few times. This sequence joins TRBV11-2 and TRBJ1-2; 8 nucleotides match TRBD1. V lost 6 bases and J lost 8; bases outside the gene matches: 5. Looked up from germline, CDR1 is SGHAT and CDR2 is FQNNGV. The CDR3 totals 12 residues. For the CDR3, the DNA is TGTGCCAGCAGGCAGGGGGCTGAGGGCTACACCTTC. It is translated as CASRQGAEGYTF.

The chain combines TRBV19 with TRBJ2-7, with TRBD2 matching over 8 bases. Germline V gene data show CDR1 as LNHDA and CDR2 as SQIVND (reference sequence). Trimming cost V 6 bases and J 0 bases; bases outside gene matches: 10. There are 16 residues in the CDR3. The CDR3 loop reads CASSPLAGRGSYEQYF. The CDR3 bases are TGTGCCAGTAGCCCGTTAGCGGGGCGGGGCTCCTACGAGCAGTACTTC.

The V call is TRBV3-1 (or the pseudogene TRBV3-2), the J call TRBJ1-5; maybe TRBD1 (5 bases). Germline CDR1 is LGHDT and CDR2 is YNNKEL (reference sequence). This CDR3 has 14 residues. Trimming took off 1 base at V and 7 bases at J, with 11 bases between the two ends. CDR3 sequence reads: CASSQGQSFQPQHF. The DNA for the CDR3 is TGTGCCAGCAGCCAAGGACAGTCCTTCCAGCCCCAGCATTTT.

The chain links TRBV2 to TRBJ1-1, with D unresolved. The CDR3 totals 14 residues. Trimming stripped 6 bases from V and 1 base from J, with 12 bases between. CDR1 is SNHLY, CDR2 FYNNEI, per germline. The CDR3 loop is CASRLLTENTEAFF. The CDR3, as DNA: TGTGCCAGCAGGTTACTTACTGAGAACACTGAAGCTTTCTTT.

The rearrangement joins TRBV4-1 to TRBJ2-2; unclear D gene. This CDR3 has 13 residues. V gave up 0 bases and J gave up 5 bases, with 4 bases separating them. The germline V gene has CDR1 MGHRA and CDR2 YSYEKL. The CDR3 nucleotides read TGCGCCAGCAGCCAAGATCTGACCGGGGAGCTGTTTTTT. This encodes CASSQDLTGELFF.

The V call is TRBV19, the J call TRBJ2-7; D is possibly TRBD2 (6 bases). Germline V gene data show CDR1 as LNHDA and CDR2 as SQIVND (reference sequence). CDR3 size: 15 residues. V lost 4 bases and J 2 bases, leaving 15 bases between the germline ends. CDR3 protein: CASSTTGVQTYEQYF. CDR3 bases: TGTGCCAGTAGTACCACGGGGGTCCAAACCTACGAGCAGTACTTC.

V usage is TRBV6-2 or TRBV6-3 and J usage is TRBJ1-5, with TRBD1 identical over 9 bases. The CDR3 has 18 amino acids. Trimming at V came to 0 bases and at J to 0 bases, leaving 6 bases not matched to a gene. Germline-derived CDR1 and CDR2 are MNHEY and SVGEGT. The CDR3 protein is CASSYSQQGAYSNQPQHF. The CDR3 DNA sequence: TGTGCCAGCAGTTACTCTCAACAGGGGGCCTATAGCAATCAGCCCCAGCATTTT.

The rearrangement uses TRBV5-1 and TRBJ1-1; weak D call: TRBD1 (5 bases). This CDR3 contains 13 residues. Trimming took 3 bases from V and 1 from J, leaving 7 bases between them. CDR1 and CDR2 (germline): SGHRS, YFSETQ. CDR3 sequence (DNA): TGCGCCAGCAGCTACACAGGGAACACTGAAGCTTTCTTT. This codes for CASSYTGNTEAFF. The full variable domain, with the rest looked up from reference TRBV5-1 and TRBJ1-1, is KAGVTQTPRYLIKTRGQQVTLSCSPISGHRSVSWYQQTPGQGLQFLFEYFSETQRNKGNFPGRFSGRQFSNSRSEMNVSTLELGDSALYLCASSYTGNTEAFFGQGTRLTVV.

A few counts support this clone. The chain is built from TRBV5-1 and TRBJ2-1, with a possible D match to TRBD2 (5 bases). CDR1 and CDR2 (germline): SGHRS, YFSETQ. CDR3 length: 16 amino acids. With 4 bases removed from V and 8 bases from J, the gap between germline ends came to 22 bases. CDR3 nucleotide sequence: TGCGCCAGCAGCCGGGGTCATGGTCGATATAACGATGAGCAGTTCTTC. Its protein is CASSRGHGRYNDEQFF.

V and J are TRBV21-1 and TRBJ1-5; the table calls TRBD1, which could not be checked here. TRBV21-1 corresponds to a pseudogene. The CDR3 is 16 residues long. The CDR3 DNA reads TGTGCCAGCAGCACAAGGGGACAGGACCCCAATCAGCCCCAGCATTTT. Its translation: CASSTRGQDPNQPQHF.

DNA of the CDR3: TGCGCCAGCAGCTTGGGGACAGGGGTGCCCACTGAAGCTTTCTTT. It codes for CASSLGTGVPTEAFF. This rearrangement joins TRBV5-1 to TRBJ1-1; 9 bases agree with TRBD1. In germline, CDR1 is SGHRS, CDR2 YFSETQ. The length of the CDR3 is 15 residues. J lost 4 bases, V lost 0 bases, and 4 bases had no gene match.

The chain recombines TRBV4-3 with TRBJ2-5, with 8 bases aligning to TRBD2. CDR1 and CDR2 (germline): LGHNA, YSLEER. CDR3 length equals 15 residues. Trimming cost V 5 bases and J 1 base; bases outside gene matches: 6. CDR3 nucleotides: TGCGCCAGCAGCTTCCAAGCGGGGGTCCAAGAGACCCAGTACTTC. The encoded protein is CASSFQAGVQETQYF.